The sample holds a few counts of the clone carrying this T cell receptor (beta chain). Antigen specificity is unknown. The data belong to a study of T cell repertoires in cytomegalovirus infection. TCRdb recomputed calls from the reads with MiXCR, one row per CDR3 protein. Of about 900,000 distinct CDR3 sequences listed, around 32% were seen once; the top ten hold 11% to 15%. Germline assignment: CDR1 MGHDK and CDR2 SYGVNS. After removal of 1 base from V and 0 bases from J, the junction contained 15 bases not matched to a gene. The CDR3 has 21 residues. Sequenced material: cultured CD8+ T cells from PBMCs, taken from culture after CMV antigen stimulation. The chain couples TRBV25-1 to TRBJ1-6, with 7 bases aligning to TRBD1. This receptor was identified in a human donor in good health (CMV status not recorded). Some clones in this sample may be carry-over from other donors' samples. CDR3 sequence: CASSEFFSGEQGSSYNSPLHF. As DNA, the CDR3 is TGTGCCAGCAGTGAATTTTTCTCGGGGGAACAGGGGAGCTCCTATAATTCACCCCTCCACTTT.